This entry is about one T cell receptor (beta chain). This sample is drawn from a study of shared clonotypes between healthy human individuals. The overall study: Per-donor plates numbered three CD4 naive, three CD4 memory, two CD8 naive and one CD8 memory.

The material for each subset, its genomic DNA, was split evenly across several immunoSEQ plates. Measured with immunoSEQ multiplex PCR; TCRdb has only the in-frame clones, and not every one. The repertoire has approximately 1.1 million clones, about four fifths of them found once; the top ten carry more than 0.5%. Sequencing was performed on memory CD4+ T cells from PBMCs. Subset specified: CD45RA-negative fraction. This receptor was identified in a man aged 18-30 years in good health. Some clones in this sample may be carry-over from other donors' samples.

The CDR3 DNA is TGCGCCAGCAGTGAGTCCGCCTCAGGCTTGGCTTTCTTT. It is translated as CASSESASGLAFF. The genes are TRBV10-1 and TRBJ1-1; the D is unclear. Germline CDR1 reads WNHNN; CDR2 reads SYGVQD (reference sequence). CDR3 size: 13 residues. V lost 0 bases, J lost 11 bases, and 13 bases lay in between.